This T cell receptor beta chain was sequenced for a study of blood T cell repertoires in COVID-19. The wider study: The analysed material was cDNA or gDNA that came from T cells, B-cell-depleted T cells, or PBMCs.

This clone occurred a few times. Data came from immunoSEQ multiplex PCR; TCRdb stores just in-frame clones and leaves some out. The sample has about 200,000 clones; nearly 90% are singletons. This TCR was sampled from a man aged 50 or older with COVID-19, enrolled during active disease. Sequencing was performed on peripheral blood.

CDR3 loop: CASSPWDRDNGYTF. The CDR3 nucleotides read TGTGCCAGCTCACCATGGGACAGGGATAATGGCTACACCTTC. V gene TRBV18 combines with J gene TRBJ1-2, with 9 bases lining up with TRBD1. This CDR3 has 14 residues. Germline CDR1 and CDR2: KGHSH and LQKENI. V shed 2 bases and J 6 bases; nucleotides not matched to a gene: 4.